The 19 T cell receptor beta chains presented below share a single source sample, sequenced in a study of T cell changes during pregnancy in multiple sclerosis. Sequencing used immunoSEQ multiplex PCR; TCRdb keeps in-frame clones, though not all of them. The sample carries around 80,000 clones, 90% to 95% recorded once. The sample in question was peripheral blood, obtained in the second trimester of pregnancy. The receptors originated from a female donor in good health, enrolled as a control in a pregnancy study.

This chain connects TRBV7-9 to TRBJ2-5, with 8 bases fitting TRBD2. CDR1 SEHNR and CDR2 FQNEAQ come from the germline V gene (reference sequence). V dropped 4 bases and J dropped 3; count of bases not matched to a gene: 13. The CDR3 covers 17 residues. CDR3 bases: TGTGCCAGCAGCTCTACTCTAGGGACTAGATGGGAAGAGACCCAGTACTTC. Translating it yields CASSSTLGTRWEETQYF.

This clone has more than one count but fewer than ten. The chain employs TRBV30 and TRBJ1-1, with D unclear. Germline V gives CDR1 GTSNPN, CDR2 SVGIG (reference sequence). This CDR3 region has 13 residues. The V gene lost 2 bases and the J gene lost 0 bases, with 7 bases spanning the gap. CDR3 sequence: CAWSLAMNTEAFF. The CDR3 DNA reads as TGTGCCTGGAGTTTAGCGATGAACACTGAAGCTTTCTTT. Supplemented by reference TRBV30 and TRBJ1-1, the full variable domain reads SQTIHQWPATLVQPVGSPLSLECTVEGTSNPNLYWYRQAAGRGLQLLFYSVGIGQISSEVPQNLSASRPQDRQFILSSKKLLLSDSGFYLCAWSLAMNTEAFFGQGTRLTVV.

Comments on this clone: Other DNA sequences in this sample translate to the same CDR3. The chain has TRBV6-1 and TRBJ1-2; TRBD1 agrees at 7 bases. V was clipped by 6 bases and J by 1 base; unmatched bases: 5. The CDR3 loop spans 14 amino acids. Germline CDR1 and CDR2: MNHNS and SASEGT. The CDR3 coding sequence is TGTGCCAGCAGGGACAGGACCCTTAACTATGGCTACACCTTC. Its translation is CASRDRTLNYGYTF.

The chain recombines TRBV4-1 with TRBJ2-7; D is possibly TRBD2 (5 bases). The germline CDR1 and CDR2 sequences are MGHRA and YSYEKL. The CDR3 extends over 15 amino acids. Trimming stripped 3 bases from V and 4 bases from J, with 16 bases between. CDR3 region: CASSHRMTPGYEQYF. DNA of the CDR3: TGCGCCAGCAGCCACCGAATGACACCGGGATACGAGCAGTACTTC.

A single count supports this clone. The chain couples TRBV27 to TRBJ2-2; 11 bases are shared with TRBD2. V gave up 5 bases and J gave up 5 bases; unmatched junction bases: 4. Germline assignment: CDR1 MNHEY and CDR2 SMNVEV (reference sequence). The CDR3 totals 15 residues. In nucleotides, the CDR3 is TGTGCCAGCAGTCTCCTAGCGGGGGGTACCGGGGAGCTGTTTTTT. Amino acid sequence: CASSLLAGGTGELFF.

This clone has only one observation. The genes are TRBV19 and TRBJ2-1, with TRBD2 identical over 14 bases. CDR1 and CDR2 (germline): LNHDA, SQIVND (reference sequence). The CDR3 runs 18 residues. V shed 5 bases, J shed 3 bases, and the junction held 9 bases outside the gene matches. CDR3 sequence (DNA): TGTGCCAGTAGTCGAGGGACTAGCGGGAGAAACCTCTACAATGAGCAGTTCTTC. This gives the protein CASSRGTSGRNLYNEQFF.

The chain uses TRBV29-1 and TRBJ2-2, with a possible D match to TRBD2 (5 bases). The ends were cut back, 1 base at V and 4 bases at J, with 19 bases in the middle. The CDR3 contains 17 residues. The germline CDR1 and CDR2 sequences are SQVTM and ANQGSEA. The CDR3 bases are TGCAGCGTTGAAGTGGTGTCGGGGTTTAGGGTCACCGGGGAGCTGTTTTTT. Translated: CSVEVVSGFRVTGELFF.

The chain is built from TRBV27 and TRBJ2-3, with D possibly matching TRBD1 (6 bases). V was clipped by 3 bases and J by 2 bases, with 9 bases between them. The CDR3 covers 14 residues. Germline CDR1 is MNHEY and CDR2 is SMNVEV (reference sequence). The DNA of the CDR3 is TGTGCCAGCAGTTTTAGGGACATCACAGATACGCAGTATTTT. As protein: CASSFRDITDTQYF.

The genes are TRBV7-2 and TRBJ2-1; D unresolved. Germline CDR1 SGHTA, CDR2 FQGNSA. The germline V and J ends were trimmed by 2 bases and 2 bases, with 7 bases remaining between them. This CDR3 spans 14 amino acids. The CDR3 sequence is CASSLSNPYNEQFF. The CDR3, as DNA: TGTGCCAGCAGCTTAAGCAACCCCTACAATGAGCAGTTCTTC.

The rearrangement joins TRBV19 to TRBJ2-3, with D possibly TRBD2 on 6 matching bases. Trimming stripped 5 bases from V and 0 bases from J, with 15 bases between. CDR1 is LNHDA, CDR2 SQIVND, per germline (reference sequence). The CDR3 extends over 16 amino acids. CDR3 sequence reads: CASSSEGFSSTDTQYF. The CDR3 DNA follows: TGTGCCAGTAGTTCGGAGGGTTTTTCTAGCACAGATACGCAGTATTTT. Full variable domain (rest looked up from reference TRBV19 and TRBJ2-3): DGGITQSPKYLFRKEGQNVTLSCEQNLNHDAMYWYRQDPGQGLRLIYYSQIVNDFQKGDIAEGYSVSREKKESFPLTVTSAQKNPTAFYLCASSSEGFSSTDTQYFGPGTRLTVL.

V gene TRBV7-2 combines with J gene TRBJ2-2; D not resolved. V lost 2 bases and J 6 bases, leaving 10 bases between the germline ends. The CDR3 extends over 14 amino acids. Germline CDR1 SGHTA, CDR2 FQGNSA. As DNA, the CDR3 is TGTGCCAGCAGCTTAATTGCGATTTCCGGGGAGCTGTTTTTT. It specifies CASSLIAISGELFF.

The gene calls are TRBV28 and TRBJ1-1; D is possibly TRBD1 (6 bases). This CDR3 has 17 residues. CDR1 is MDHEN, CDR2 SYDVKM, per germline. The ends were cut back, 2 bases at V and 1 base at J, with 17 bases in the middle. The CDR3 DNA follows: TGTGCCAGCAGTTTAACGGGACATTTAGGACCGAACACTGAAGCTTTCTTT. Encoded protein: CASSLTGHLGPNTEAFF.

This rearrangement joins TRBV5-4 to TRBJ2-1; 7 positions agree with TRBD2. The CDR3 runs to 15 residues. CDR1 and CDR2 from the germline V gene are SGHNT and YYREEE (reference sequence). Trimming cost V 1 base and J 5 bases; bases outside gene matches: 6. In DNA, the CDR3 is TGTGCCAGCAGCTTGAGCCTAGCGGCTGACAATGAGCAGTTCTTC. The encoded protein is CASSLSLAADNEQFF.

CDR3 DNA: TGTGCCAGCAGTCGGACAGACTACGAGCAGTACTTC. It translates to CASSRTDYEQYF. This chain uses TRBV2 with TRBJ2-7; D might be TRBD1 (6 bases). V lost 5 bases and J 3 bases, leaving 8 bases between the germline ends. CDR3 length equals 12 residues. CDR1 is SNHLY and CDR2 is FYNNEI in the germline V gene.

Only a few counts were recorded for this clone. V is TRBV9 and J is TRBJ1-1; 7 bases are shared with TRBD1. V was clipped by 4 bases and J by 1 base; unmatched bases: 4. CDR1 is SGDLS and CDR2 is YYNGEE in the germline V gene. The CDR3 is 14 amino acids. The CDR3 sequence is CASSPRQGNTEAFF. The CDR3 region has the DNA TGTGCCAGCAGCCCTCGACAGGGGAACACTGAAGCTTTCTTT.

This clone was recorded once. The conserved phenylalanine or tryptophan normally closing the CDR3 is absent here, so this likely arose from a read error. This chain links TRBV27 with TRBJ2-7; no clear D gene. The germline V and J ends were trimmed by 5 bases and 7 bases, with 12 bases remaining between them. The CDR3 is 12 amino acids. Germline CDR1 and CDR2: MNHEY and SMNVEV (reference sequence). CDR3 sequence reads: CASSPTAGEQYL. CDR3 bases: TGTGCCAGCAGTCCCACCGCCGGAGAGCAGTACCTC.

The rearrangement links TRBV6-5 to TRBJ2-5, with 8 positions matching TRBD2. The J segment lost 5 bases and the V segment lost 8 bases, leaving 1 base of the junction unmatched. This CDR3 spans 11 amino acids. Germline loops: CDR1 MNHEY, CDR2 SVGAGI. CDR3 residues: CASRGRETQYF. In DNA, the CDR3 is TGTGCCAGCCGCGGGAGGGAGACCCAGTACTTC.

V and J are TRBV2 and TRBJ2-3; tentative D call: TRBD2 (6 bases). CDR1 is SNHLY and CDR2 is FYNNEI in the germline V gene. The V gene lost 6 bases and the J gene lost 1 base, with 14 bases spanning the gap. The CDR3 consists of 15 residues. The chain's CDR3 is CASSGGAGRTDTQYF. The CDR3, as DNA: TGTGCCAGCAGCGGAGGGGCAGGACGCACAGATACGCAGTATTTT.

The V call is TRBV27, the J call TRBJ2-7; 10 bases fit TRBD2. The CDR3 length is 14 residues. CDR1 and CDR2 from the germline V gene are MNHEY and SMNVEV (reference sequence). After removal of 3 bases from V and 4 bases from J, the junction contained 3 bases not matched to a gene. This CDR3 is CASSFRTSGYEQYF. CDR3 nucleotide sequence: TGTGCCAGCAGTTTTAGGACTAGCGGATACGAGCAGTACTTC.